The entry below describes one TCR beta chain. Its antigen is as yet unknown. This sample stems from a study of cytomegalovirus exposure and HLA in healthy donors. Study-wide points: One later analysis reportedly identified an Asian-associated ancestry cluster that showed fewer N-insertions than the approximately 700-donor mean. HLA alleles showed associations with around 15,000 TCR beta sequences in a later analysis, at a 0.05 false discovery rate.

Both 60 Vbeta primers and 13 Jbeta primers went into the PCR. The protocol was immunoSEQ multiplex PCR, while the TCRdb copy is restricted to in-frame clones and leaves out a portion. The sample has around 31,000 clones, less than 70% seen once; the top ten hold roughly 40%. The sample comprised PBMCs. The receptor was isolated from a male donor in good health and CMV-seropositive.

For the CDR3, the DNA is TGTGCCAGCAGTTTATCGCTCCCGTCGCGGTCTGCTAACTATGGCTACACCTTC. Translation gives CASSLSLPSRSANYGYTF. This sequence joins TRBV27 and TRBJ1-2, with D unresolved. The CDR3 contains 18 residues. V was cut by 0 bases and J by 0 bases, with 17 bases left in between. Per the germline V gene, CDR1 is MNHEY and CDR2 is SMNVEV (reference sequence).